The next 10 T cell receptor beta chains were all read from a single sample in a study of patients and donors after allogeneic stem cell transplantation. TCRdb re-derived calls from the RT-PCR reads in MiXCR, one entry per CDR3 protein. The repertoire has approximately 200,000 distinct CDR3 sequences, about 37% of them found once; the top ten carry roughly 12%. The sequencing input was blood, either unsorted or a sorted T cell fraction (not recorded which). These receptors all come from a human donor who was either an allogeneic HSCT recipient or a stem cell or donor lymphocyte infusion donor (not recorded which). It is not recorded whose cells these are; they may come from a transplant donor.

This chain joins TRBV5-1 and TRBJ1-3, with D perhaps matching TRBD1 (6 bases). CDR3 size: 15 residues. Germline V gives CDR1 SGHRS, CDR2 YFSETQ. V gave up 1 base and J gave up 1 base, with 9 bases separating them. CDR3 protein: CASSLTGFSGNTIYF. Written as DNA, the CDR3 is TGCGCCAGCAGCTTGACAGGGTTTTCTGGAAACACCATATATTTT.

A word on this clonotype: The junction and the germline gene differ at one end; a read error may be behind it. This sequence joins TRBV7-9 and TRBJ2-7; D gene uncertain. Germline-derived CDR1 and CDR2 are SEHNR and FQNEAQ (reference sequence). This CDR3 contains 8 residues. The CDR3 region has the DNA TGTGCCAGCAGCCCCCAAAACTTC. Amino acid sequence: CASSPQNF.

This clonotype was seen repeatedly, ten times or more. Here the CDR3 reads CASSPRPGGLNTEAFF. CDR3 DNA sequence: TGCGCCAGCAGCCCGAGGCCGGGGGGACTGAACACTGAAGCTTTCTTT. The rearrangement joins TRBV5-1 to TRBJ1-1; D might be TRBD1 (5 bases). CDR3 size: 16 residues. V was shortened by 4 bases and J by 0 bases, with 16 bases between the two germline ends. Germline values: CDR1 SGHRS, CDR2 YFSETQ. The full variable domain, its missing parts supplied by reference TRBV5-1 and TRBJ1-1, is KAGVTQTPRYLIKTRGQQVTLSCSPISGHRSVSWYQQTPGQGLQFLFEYFSETQRNKGNFPGRFSGRQFSNSRSEMNVSTLELGDSALYLCASSPRPGGLNTEAFFGQGTRLTVV.

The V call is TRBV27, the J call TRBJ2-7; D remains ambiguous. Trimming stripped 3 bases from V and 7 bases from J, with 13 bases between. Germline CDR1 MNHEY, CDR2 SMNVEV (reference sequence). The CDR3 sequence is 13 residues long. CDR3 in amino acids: CASSFAAHVEQYF. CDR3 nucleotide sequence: TGTGCCAGCAGTTTCGCTGCCCACGTAGAGCAGTACTTC.

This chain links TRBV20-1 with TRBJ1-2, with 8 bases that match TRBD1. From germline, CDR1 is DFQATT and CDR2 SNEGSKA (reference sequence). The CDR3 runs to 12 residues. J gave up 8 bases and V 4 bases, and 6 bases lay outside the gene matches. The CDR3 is CSATRGLDGYTF. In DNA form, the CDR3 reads TGCAGTGCTACCAGGGGGCTGGACGGCTACACCTTC.

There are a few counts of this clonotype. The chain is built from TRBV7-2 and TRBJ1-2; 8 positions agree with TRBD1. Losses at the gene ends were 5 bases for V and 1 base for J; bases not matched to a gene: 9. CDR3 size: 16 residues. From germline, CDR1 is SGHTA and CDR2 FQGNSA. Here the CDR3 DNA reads TGTGCCAGCAGCCGGGGACAGGTCCCCAGTAACTATGGCTACACCTTC. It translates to CASSRGQVPSNYGYTF.

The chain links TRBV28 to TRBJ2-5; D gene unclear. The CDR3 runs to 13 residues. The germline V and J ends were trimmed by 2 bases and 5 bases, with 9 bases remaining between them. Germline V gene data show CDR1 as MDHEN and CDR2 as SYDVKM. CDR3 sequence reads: CASSLRPRETQYF. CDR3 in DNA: TGTGCCAGCAGTTTACGGCCCCGGGAGACCCAGTACTTC.

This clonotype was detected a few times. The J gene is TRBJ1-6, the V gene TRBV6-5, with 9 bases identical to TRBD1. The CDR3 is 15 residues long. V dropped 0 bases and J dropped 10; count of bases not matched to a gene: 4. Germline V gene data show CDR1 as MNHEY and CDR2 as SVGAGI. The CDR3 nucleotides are TGTGCCAGCAGTTACTCGGGACAGGGACAATCACCCCTCCACTTT. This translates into CASSYSGQGQSPLHF.

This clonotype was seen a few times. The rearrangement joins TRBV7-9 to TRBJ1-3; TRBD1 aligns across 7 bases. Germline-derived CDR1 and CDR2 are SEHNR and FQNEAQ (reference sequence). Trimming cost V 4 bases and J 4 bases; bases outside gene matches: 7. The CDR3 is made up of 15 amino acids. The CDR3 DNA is TGTGCCAGCAGCTATCGGACAGGCCAAGGAAACACCATATATTTT. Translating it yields CASSYRTGQGNTIYF.

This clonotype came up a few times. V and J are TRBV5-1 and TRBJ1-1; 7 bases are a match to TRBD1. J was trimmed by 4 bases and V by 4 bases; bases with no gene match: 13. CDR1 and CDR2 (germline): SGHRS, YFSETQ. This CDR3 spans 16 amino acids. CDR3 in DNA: TGCGCCAGCAGCCCACTCCGACAGGGTCGAGTCACTGAAGCTTTCTTT. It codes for CASSPLRQGRVTEAFF.